This T cell receptor beta chain was retrieved from a study of shared T cell receptors in the human thymus. The assay was immunoSEQ multiplex PCR, and TCRdb's table has in-frame clones only and misses some. The data hold hundreds of thousands of clones, with approximately 87% observed a single time. Looked up from germline, CDR1 is SGHDN and CDR2 is FVKESK. V was pared by 2 bases and J by 7 bases, with 14 bases of the junction left unmatched. The CDR3 runs to 17 residues. These data also featured in a second study, about human thymus T cells. From that study: Thymus was obtained from resections taken during corrective heart surgery. It looked as if thymic and blood repertoires used V and J genes in a biased way.

This chain links TRBV14 with TRBJ1-1; TRBD1 matches 9 bases. The sequence was collected from a boy younger than two with a congenital heart defect. Sequencing was carried out using thymocytes. CDR3 nucleotides: TGTGCCAGCAGCCAAACCCCCCGGACAGGGGAAAGATTTGAAGCTTTCTTT. Translated, it gives CASSQTPRTGERFEAFF. Together with reference TRBV14 and TRBJ1-1, the CDR3 gives the full variable domain: EAGVTQFPSHSVIEKGQTVTLRCDPISGHDNLYWYRRVMGKEIKFLLHFVKESKQDESGMPNNRFLAERTGGTYSTLKVQPAELEDSGVYFCASSQTPRTGERFEAFFGQGTRLTVV.